By share of the sample, the clone carrying this T cell receptor (beta chain) is medium-sized (0.01 to 0.1%). Its antigen is undetermined. Researchers used the Oncomine TCR Beta short-read assay to sequence DNA from cultured CD4+ T cells. Cultured CD4+ T cells yielded the extracted genomic DNA. Each CDR3 protein gets one entry after TCRdb re-called the PCR reads with MiXCR. The table shows roughly 13,000 distinct CDR3 sequences, with roughly a quarter occurring only once. The CDR3 contains 16 residues. V lost 7 bases to trimming and J lost 7 bases, with 23 bases between them. Germline V gives CDR1 SNHLY, CDR2 FYNNEI. These data come from a study of vaccination and CD4 T cells after COVID-19. Broader study findings: Researchers report that 304 of 307 vaccine-specific clones in convalescent patients proved spike mono-reactive.

As for treatment: approximately nine-day PBMC culture with coronavirus spike peptide pools or control peptides (ViraFEST assay). Both day 3 and day 7 involved replacing half of the medium with fresh IL-2 medium. The origin of this receptor is a human donor who had recovered from COVID-19. The chain links TRBV2 to TRBJ1-5, with D maybe TRBD1 (6 bases). Sequencing used CD4+ T cells from blood, cultured in vitro, obtained after SARS-CoV-2 vaccination. CDR3 sequence (DNA): TGTGCCAGCACCAAGGCCGCGGGGGGGCCGAAACAGCCCCAGCATTTT. Protein sequence: CASTKAAGGPKQPQHF.